This TCR beta chain was sequenced for a study of a mutant IDH1 vaccine in newly diagnosed glioma. In the study overall: Vaccination began 4-6 weeks post radiotherapy alone, or with temozolomide cycles.

On this clone itself: Its antigen is unknown.

Sequencing was performed with immunoSEQ multiplex PCR; in TCRdb, only in-frame clones are kept and a portion is missing. The profile shows around 76,000 clones, more than 80% of them singletons. Per germline, CDR1 MDHEN and CDR2 SYDVKM. V was clipped by 8 bases and J by 8 bases; unmatched bases: 12. This CDR3 is built from 17 residues. Time point specified: week 23, last vaccination. All doses held 300 ug of mutant IDH1 20-mer peptide, with topical imiquimod. Sequences were derived from PBMCs, sampled from a glioma patient whose treatment included an IDH1 peptide vaccine. The source is a woman aged 45-65 years with glioma. This rearrangement joins TRBV28 to TRBJ2-4; 16 nucleotides agree with TRBD2. The CDR3 sequence is CASHPGLAGGVMDIQYF. Written as DNA, the CDR3 is TGTGCCAGCCACCCGGGACTAGCGGGAGGGGTTATGGACATTCAGTACTTC.